This TCR beta chain was recorded in a study of cytomegalovirus exposure and HLA in healthy donors. As for the study in general: Sequencing of approximately 190 million T cells in an earlier analysis found 90 million to 120 million unique TCR beta sequences.

Germline values: CDR1 MGHDK, CDR2 SYGVNS. The CDR3 covers 13 residues. V was clipped by 3 bases and J by 3 bases, with 8 bases between them. Whole-study results and caveats: It was reported in a later analysis that an Asian-associated ancestry cluster showed fewer N-insertions than the approximately 700-donor mean.

These donors, healthy bone marrow donors, were studied. It was with 60 Vbeta and 13 Jbeta primers that the PCR ran. The method was immunoSEQ multiplex PCR; TCRdb's version includes in-frame clones alone and lacks a portion of them. In the table there are 150,000 to 200,000 clones, approximately 72% of which are singletons. Worth noting for this clone: The target antigen is unknown.

Sequencing was done on a sample of PBMCs. V usage is TRBV25-1 and J usage is TRBJ1-2; maybe TRBD1 (6 bases). This receptor was identified in a man aged 50 or older in good health and CMV-seronegative. CDR3: CASSDPGDYGYTF. CDR3 DNA: TGTGCCAGCAGTGACCCAGGGGACTATGGCTACACCTTC.